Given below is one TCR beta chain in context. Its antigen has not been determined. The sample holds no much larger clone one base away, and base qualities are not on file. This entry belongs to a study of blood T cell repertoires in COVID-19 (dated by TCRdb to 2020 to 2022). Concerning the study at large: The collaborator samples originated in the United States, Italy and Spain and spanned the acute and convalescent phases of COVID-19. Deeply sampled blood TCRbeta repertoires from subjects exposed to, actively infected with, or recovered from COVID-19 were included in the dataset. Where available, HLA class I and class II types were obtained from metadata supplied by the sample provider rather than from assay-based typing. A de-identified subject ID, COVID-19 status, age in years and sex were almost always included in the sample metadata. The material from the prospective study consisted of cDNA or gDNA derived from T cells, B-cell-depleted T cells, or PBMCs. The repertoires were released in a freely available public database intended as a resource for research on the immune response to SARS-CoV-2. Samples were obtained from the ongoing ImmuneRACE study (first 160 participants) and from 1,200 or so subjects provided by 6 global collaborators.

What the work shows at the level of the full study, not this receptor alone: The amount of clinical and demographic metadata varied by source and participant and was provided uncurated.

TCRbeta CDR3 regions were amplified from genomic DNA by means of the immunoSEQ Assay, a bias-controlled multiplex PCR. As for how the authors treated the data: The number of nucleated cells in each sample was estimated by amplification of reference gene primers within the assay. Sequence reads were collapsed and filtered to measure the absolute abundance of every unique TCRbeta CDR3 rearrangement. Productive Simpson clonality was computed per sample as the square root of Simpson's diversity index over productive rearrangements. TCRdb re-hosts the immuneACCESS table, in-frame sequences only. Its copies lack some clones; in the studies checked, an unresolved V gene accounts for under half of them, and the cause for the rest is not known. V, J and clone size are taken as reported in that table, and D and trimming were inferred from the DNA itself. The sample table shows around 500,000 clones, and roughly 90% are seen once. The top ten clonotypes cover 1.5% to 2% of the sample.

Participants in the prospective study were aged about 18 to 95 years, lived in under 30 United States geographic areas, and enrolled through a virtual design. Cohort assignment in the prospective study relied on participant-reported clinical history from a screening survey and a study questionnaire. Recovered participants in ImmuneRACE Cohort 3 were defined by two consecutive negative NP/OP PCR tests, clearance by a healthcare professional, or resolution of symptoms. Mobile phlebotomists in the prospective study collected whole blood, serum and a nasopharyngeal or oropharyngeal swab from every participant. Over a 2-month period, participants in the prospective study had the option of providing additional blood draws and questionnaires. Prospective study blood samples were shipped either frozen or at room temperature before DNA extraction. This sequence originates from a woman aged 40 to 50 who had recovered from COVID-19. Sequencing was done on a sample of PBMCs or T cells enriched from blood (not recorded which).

The DNA sequence is as follows: TGTGCCACCAGCAGAGACACAGCAGCCACAGATACGCAGTATTTT. Translation gives CATSRDTAATDTQYF. This chain joins TRBV15 to TRBJ2-3; no confident D gene assignment can be made. As encoded in the germline V gene (reference sequence), CDR1 is LNHNV while CDR2 is YYDKDF. The cysteine opens and the phenylalanine closes a CDR3 of 15 amino acids. Only the CDR3 part of the read is kept: 45 bases, read in frame from the first base. The germline ends are 9 bases apart after V is trimmed by 0 bases and J by 2 bases.